This TCR beta chain was documented in a study of tumor-infiltrating lymphocytes in localized non-small cell lung cancer. The wider study: The cohort mixed smokers and never-smokers, several histologies, and some post-neoadjuvant-chemotherapy samples.

Generated by immunoSEQ multiplex PCR, the TCRdb table keeps only in-frame clones and is missing some. The sample contains approximately 5,100 clones, around 81% of which appear only once. Study findings and constraints: Higher tumor T cell infiltration than in uninvolved lung was supported by TCRbeta sequencing. TCR sequencing covered a subset of patients with enough tissue.

The J segment lost 4 bases and the V segment lost 5 bases, leaving 4 bases of the junction unmatched. This CDR3 is built from 14 residues. The germline CDR1 and CDR2 sequences are LNHDA and SQIVND (reference sequence). Notes on this clone: Its target is not known.

The V gene is TRBV19, the J gene TRBJ1-2, with 10 bases fitting TRBD1. Sequences were obtained from lung tumor tissue. This TCR derives from a human donor with non-small cell lung cancer. The CDR3 reads CASSGRTGGYGYTF. The DNA of the CDR3 is TGTGCCAGTAGTGGACGGACAGGGGGCTATGGCTACACCTTC.